These 3 T cell receptor beta chains came from one sample sequenced in a study of beta chain features in type 1 diabetes. Points from the study as a whole: There was a moderate but significant shortening of TCRB CDR3s in all four CD4+ subsets of Type 1 diabetes patients.

These receptors are not linked to any known antigen. The entirety of the isolated RNA underwent reverse transcription, so expressed TCRB transcripts were sequenced. Assay used: immunoSEQ multiplex PCR; TCRdb lists only in-frame clones, some missing. The data show 160,000 or so clones, 50% to 70% seen once. The sequenced sample was naive CD4+ T cells from blood. The receptors come from a man aged 25 to 40 with type 1 diabetes.

This clone was seen a few times. This chain links TRBV29-1 with TRBJ2-1, with D hard to call. Trimming took off 7 bases at V and 5 bases at J, with 15 bases between the two ends. Looked up from germline, CDR1 is SQVTM and CDR2 is ANQGSEA. The CDR3 has 13 amino acids. The chain's CDR3 is CSGFTRPDNEQFF. The CDR3 nucleotides are TGCAGCGGCTTCACGCGACCCGACAATGAGCAGTTCTTC.

The chain couples TRBV30 to TRBJ1-1, with D possibly matching TRBD1 (6 bases). The CDR3 runs to 13 residues. Trimming shortened V by 8 bases and J by 2 bases, and 15 bases separated the two germline ends. The germline gives CDR1 GTSNPN, CDR2 SVGIG (reference sequence). CDR3 protein: CARSKQGNTEAFF. Written as DNA, the CDR3 is TGTGCCAGATCTAAACAGGGAAACACTGAAGCTTTCTTT.

The chain uses TRBV30 and TRBJ1-5; the D is unclear. CDR1 and CDR2 (germline): GTSNPN, SVGIG (reference sequence). CDR3 length: 13 residues. The V end lost 4 bases, the J end lost 4 bases, and 11 bases lay between the germline ends. CDR3: CAWTPSGNQPQHF. The CDR3 DNA reads TGTGCCTGGACCCCCAGTGGGAATCAGCCCCAGCATTTT.